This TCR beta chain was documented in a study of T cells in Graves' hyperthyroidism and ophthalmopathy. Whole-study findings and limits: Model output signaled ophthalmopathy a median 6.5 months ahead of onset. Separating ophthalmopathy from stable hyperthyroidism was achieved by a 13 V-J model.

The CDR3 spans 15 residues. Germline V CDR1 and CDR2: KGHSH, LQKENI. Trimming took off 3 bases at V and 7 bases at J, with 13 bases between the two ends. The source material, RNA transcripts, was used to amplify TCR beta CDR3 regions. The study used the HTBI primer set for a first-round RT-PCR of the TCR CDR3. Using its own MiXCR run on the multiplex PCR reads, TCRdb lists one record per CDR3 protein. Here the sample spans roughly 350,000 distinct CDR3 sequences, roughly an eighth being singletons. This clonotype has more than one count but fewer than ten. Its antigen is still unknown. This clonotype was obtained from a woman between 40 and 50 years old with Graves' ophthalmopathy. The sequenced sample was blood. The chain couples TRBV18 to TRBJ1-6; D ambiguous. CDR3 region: CASSPERRGNSPLHF. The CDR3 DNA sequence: TGTGCCAGCTCACCTGAGAGAAGAGGAAATTCACCCCTCCACTTT. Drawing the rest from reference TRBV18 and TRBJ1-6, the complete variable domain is NAGVMQNPRHLVRRRGQEARLRCSPMKGHSHVYWYRQLPEEGLKFMVYLQKENIIDESGMPKERFSAEFPKEGPSILRIQQVVRGDSAAYFCASSPERRGNSPLHFGNGTRLTVT.